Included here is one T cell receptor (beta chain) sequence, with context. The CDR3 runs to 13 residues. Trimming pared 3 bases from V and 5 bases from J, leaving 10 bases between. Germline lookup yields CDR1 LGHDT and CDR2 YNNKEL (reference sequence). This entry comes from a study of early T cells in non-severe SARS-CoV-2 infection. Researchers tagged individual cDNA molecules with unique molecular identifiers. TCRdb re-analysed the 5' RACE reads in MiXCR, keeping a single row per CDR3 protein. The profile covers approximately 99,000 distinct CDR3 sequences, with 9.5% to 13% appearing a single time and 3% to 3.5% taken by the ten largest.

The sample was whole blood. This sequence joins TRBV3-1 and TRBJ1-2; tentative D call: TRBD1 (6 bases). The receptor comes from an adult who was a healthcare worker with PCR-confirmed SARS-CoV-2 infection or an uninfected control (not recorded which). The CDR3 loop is CASSQGGFYGYTF. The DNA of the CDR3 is TGTGCCAGCAGCCAGGGGGGCTTTTATGGCTACACCTTC.